The T cell receptor beta chain described here comes from a study of T cells in Graves' hyperthyroidism and ophthalmopathy. Study at large: Peripheral blood was collected at initial diagnosis, before any treatment.

Unmatched junction bases numbered 6, after V lost 3 bases and J lost 4 bases. The CDR3 runs 15 residues. CDR1 SGHTA and CDR2 FQGTGA come from the germline V gene. Findings of the study overall: Researchers found most expanded thyroid clonotypes above 0.001 in blood as well.

PBMCs were sourced from approximately 9.3 ml fresh peripheral blood. The CDR3 regions of TCR beta were amplified from RNA transcripts. The HTBI set primed first-round TCR CDR3 RT-PCR. Each CDR3 protein gets one entry after TCRdb re-called the multiplex PCR reads with MiXCR. The table has more than 300,000 distinct CDR3 sequences, under 20% seen once; the top ten hold 35% to 45%. This clonotype was recorded at least ten times. Its specificity is not known. Sequenced input: blood. This TCR was recovered from a man younger than 35 with Graves' ophthalmopathy. V gene TRBV7-3 combines with J gene TRBJ2-1; 7 positions match TRBD1. In DNA, the CDR3 is TGTGCCAGCAGCTTGACAGGGAACACGTACAATGAGCAGTTCTTC. As protein: CASSLTGNTYNEQFF.